The 12 T cell receptor beta chains below all came from one sample that was sequenced in a study of blood T cell repertoires in COVID-19. Libraries were prepared by immunoSEQ multiplex PCR; TCRdb keeps only in-frame clonotypes and omits some of them. The sample lists about 110,000 clones; about nine tenths were seen once. The sequenced material came from peripheral blood. The receptor set was obtained from a human donor in a cohort sampled during active COVID-19.

This sequence joins TRBV2 and TRBJ2-1; 7 nucleotides match TRBD2. The CDR3 has 14 residues. From germline, CDR1 is SNHLY and CDR2 FYNNEI. V dropped 6 bases and J dropped 9; count of bases not matched to a gene: 11. As DNA, the CDR3 is TGTGCCAGCAGGGGGACCCGACTAGCCAGTGAGCAGTTCTTC. Protein: CASRGTRLASEQFF. Based on the CDR3 plus reference TRBV2 and TRBJ2-1, the full variable domain is EPEVTQTPSHQVTQMGQEVILRCVPISNHLYFYWYRQILGQKVEFLVSFYNNEISEKSEIFDDQFSVERPDGSNFTLKIRSTKLEDSAMYFCASRGTRLASEQFFGPGTRLTVL.

CDR3 nucleotide sequence: TGCGCCAGCAGCGTTCAACTTAAGACTAGCGGGAAAGATCGCCAAGAGACCCAGTACTTC. The encoded protein is CASSVQLKTSGKDRQETQYF. The J gene is TRBJ2-5, the V gene TRBV5-1, with TRBD2 matching over 11 bases. The CDR3 length is 20 residues. From germline, CDR1 is SGHRS and CDR2 YFSETQ. The junction had 18 bases not matched to a gene; V was cut back by 4 bases and J by 1 base.

The chain carries TRBV7-3 and TRBJ1-1; no clear D gene. This CDR3 contains 13 residues. Germline V lookup: CDR1 SGHTA, CDR2 FQGTGA. V lost 5 bases, J lost 0 bases, and 7 bases lay in between. The CDR3 region has the DNA TGTGCCAGCAGCAATTCAGTGAACACTGAAGCTTTCTTT. This translates into CASSNSVNTEAFF.

The chain carries TRBV11-2 and TRBJ2-7, with D perhaps TRBD2 (6 bases). Germline assignment: CDR1 SGHAT and CDR2 FQNNGV. Trimming pared 1 base from V and 0 bases from J, leaving 13 bases between. CDR3 length: 16 residues. This chain's CDR3 is CASSLGGGKSSYEQYF. The CDR3 DNA sequence: TGTGCCAGCAGCTTAGGAGGCGGGAAGAGCTCCTACGAGCAGTACTTC.

The chain uses TRBV4-3 and TRBJ2-3; a weak D match, TRBD2 (6 bases). The germline gives CDR1 LGHNA, CDR2 YSLEER. V was clipped by 0 bases and J by 3 bases, with 13 bases between them. The CDR3 totals 16 residues. The CDR3 reads CASSQELASGTDTQYF. DNA for the CDR3: TGCGCCAGCAGCCAAGAGCTAGCGAGTGGAACAGATACGCAGTATTTT.

The gene calls are TRBV19 and TRBJ1-3; 7 nucleotides align to TRBD1. The germline V gene encodes CDR1 LNHDA and CDR2 SQIVND (reference sequence). This CDR3 is 13 amino acids long. Losses at the gene ends were 7 bases for V and 4 bases for J; bases not matched to a gene: 4. Here the CDR3 DNA reads TGTGCCAGTACCCAGACAGGGGGAAACACCATATATTTT. Amino acid sequence: CASTQTGGNTIYF. Variable domain in full (rest from reference TRBV19 and TRBJ1-3): DGGITQSPKYLFRKEGQNVTLSCEQNLNHDAMYWYRQDPGQGLRLIYYSQIVNDFQKGDIAEGYSVSREKKESFPLTVTSAQKNPTAFYLCASTQTGGNTIYFGEGSWLTVV.

The V gene is TRBV3-1 (or the pseudogene TRBV3-2), the J gene TRBJ1-3, with 7 bases identical to TRBD1. The CDR3 runs 13 residues. V shed 4 bases, J shed 7 bases, and the junction held 4 bases outside the gene matches. The germline V gene has CDR1 LGHDT and CDR2 YNNKEL (reference sequence). In nucleotides, the CDR3 is TGTGCCAGCAGCCTGGGGACAGTCAACACCATATATTTT. Amino acid sequence: CASSLGTVNTIYF.

The chain joins TRBV4-3 to TRBJ2-7; 7 bases match TRBD1. Germline V gene lookup returns CDR1 LGHNA and CDR2 YSLEER. The CDR3 runs to 14 residues. J lost 2 bases, V lost 4 bases, and 5 bases had no gene match. In DNA, the CDR3 is TGCGCCAGCAGCCCCCGACAGGGCCCCTACGAGCAGTACTTC. Translating gives CASSPRQGPYEQYF.

The chain recombines TRBV6-4 with TRBJ1-2; possible D gene TRBD1, 6 bases. The germline V and J ends were trimmed by 6 bases and 7 bases, with 18 bases remaining between them. The CDR3 is made up of 14 amino acids. Germline loops: CDR1 MRHNA, CDR2 SNTAGT. CDR3 protein: CASRTDRSAGGYTF. CDR3 in DNA: TGTGCCAGCAGGACCGACAGGTCGGCGGGTGGCTACACCTTC.

This chain uses TRBV5-4 with TRBJ1-2; a weak D match, TRBD1 (5 bases). The V end lost 4 bases, the J end lost 4 bases, and 17 bases lay between the germline ends. The CDR3 contains 15 residues. Germline V CDR1 and CDR2: SGHNT, YYREEE (reference sequence). The CDR3 is CASSRLEGSGYGYTF. CDR3 DNA sequence: TGTGCCAGCAGCCGACTGGAGGGGTCGGGCTATGGCTACACCTTC.

The rearrangement uses TRBV4-2 and TRBJ2-3; TRBD1 matches at 7 bases. The CDR3 length is 18 residues. Germline values: CDR1 LGHNA, CDR2 YNFKEQ. Trimming at V came to 0 bases and at J to 4 bases, leaving 13 bases not matched to a gene. This CDR3 reads CASSQDLPRTGVADTQYF. The DNA for the CDR3 is TGTGCCAGCAGCCAAGATCTTCCCCGGACAGGTGTAGCAGATACGCAGTATTTT.

V usage is TRBV9 and J usage is TRBJ2-3; D is unclear. V was trimmed by 0 bases and J by 3 bases, leaving 5 bases between them. In germline, CDR1 is SGDLS, CDR2 YYNGEE. CDR3 length: 13 amino acids. CDR3 coding DNA: TGTGCCAGCAGCGTAGTACTAACAGATACGCAGTATTTT. Amino acid sequence: CASSVVLTDTQYF.